This TCR beta chain was documented in a study of graft-versus-host responses after intestinal transplantation. Study in general: Every transplant recipient was induced with anti-thymocyte globulin, then maintained on tacrolimus and steroids for two to three years.

A note on this clone: Its specificity is unknown.

V trimming: 6 bases; J trimming: 4 bases; junction bases outside the gene matches: 8. The CDR3 runs to 15 residues. CDR1 and CDR2 (germline): MNHEY, SVGAGI. The assay was immunoSEQ multiplex PCR, and TCRdb's table has in-frame clones only and misses some. The table has approximately 75,000 clones, roughly 94% seen once. V gene TRBV6-5 combines with J gene TRBJ1-4; TRBD1 agrees at 7 bases. This sequence was found in a human donor who received an intestinal transplant. Sequencing was performed on unstimulated CD8+ T cells sorted from spleen or lymph node cells, taken before intestinal transplant. CDR3 sequence reads: CASSSGQEFNEKLFF. The CDR3 coding sequence is TGTGCCAGCAGCAGCGGACAGGAGTTTAATGAAAAACTGTTTTTT.